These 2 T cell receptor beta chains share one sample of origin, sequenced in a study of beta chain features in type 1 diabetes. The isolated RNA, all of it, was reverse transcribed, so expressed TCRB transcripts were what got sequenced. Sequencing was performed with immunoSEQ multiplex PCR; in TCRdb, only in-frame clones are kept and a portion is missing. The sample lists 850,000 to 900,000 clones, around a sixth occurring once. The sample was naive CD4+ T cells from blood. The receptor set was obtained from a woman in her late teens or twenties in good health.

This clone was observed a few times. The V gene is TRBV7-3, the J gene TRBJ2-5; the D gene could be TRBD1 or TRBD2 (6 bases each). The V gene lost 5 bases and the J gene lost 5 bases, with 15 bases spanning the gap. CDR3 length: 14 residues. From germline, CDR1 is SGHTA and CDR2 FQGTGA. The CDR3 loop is CASSPMGGLETQYF. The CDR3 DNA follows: TGTGCCAGCAGCCCAATGGGGGGCTTGGAGACCCAGTACTTC. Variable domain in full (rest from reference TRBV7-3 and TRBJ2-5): GAGVSQTPSNKVTEKGKYVELRCDPISGHTALYWYRQSLGQGPEFLIYFQGTGAADDSGLPNDRFFAVRPEGSVSTLKIQRTERGDSAVYLCASSPMGGLETQYFGPGTRLLVL.

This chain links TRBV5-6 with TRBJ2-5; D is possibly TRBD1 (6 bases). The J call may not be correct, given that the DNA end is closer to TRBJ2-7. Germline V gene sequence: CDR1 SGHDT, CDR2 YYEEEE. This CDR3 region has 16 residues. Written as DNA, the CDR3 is TGTGCCAGCAGCCGGCAGGGGCTATCCCCAGCCTACGAGCAGTACTTC. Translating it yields CASSRQGLSPAYEQYF.